This TCR beta chain was recovered during a study of Tregs in tolerant kidney transplant recipients. General study results and limits: The small number of patients limits these findings pending further validation. Biological reproducibility was not directly addressed, but technical replication error appeared minimal.

CDR3 size: 13 residues. In germline, CDR1 is SNHLY, CDR2 FYNNEI. Deletions cut 6 bases from V and 3 bases from J, with 8 bases between. TCRdb's copy holds only in-frame clones and misses some; the assay was immunoSEQ multiplex PCR. The table lists more than 90,000 clones, roughly 92% of them singletons. Details on this clone: Its antigen is undetermined.

Thawed PBMCs were FACS-sorted into unstimulated CD4+CD25+CD127- regulatory T cells, CD4+CD25- non-regulatory cells, CD4 and CD8 cells. Sequenced: CD4+ T cells from blood. The clonotype was recovered from a human donor in good health. This chain connects TRBV2 to TRBJ1-4; a possible D gene is TRBD1 (5 bases). CDR3 sequence reads: CASRRGANEKLFF. The CDR3 nucleotides are TGTGCCAGCAGAAGGGGTGCTAATGAAAAACTGTTTTTT. Drawing the rest from reference TRBV2 and TRBJ1-4, the complete variable domain is EPEVTQTPSHQVTQMGQEVILRCVPISNHLYFYWYRQILGQKVEFLVSFYNNEISEKSEIFDDQFSVERPDGSNFTLKIRSTKLEDSAMYFCASRRGANEKLFFGSGTQLSVL.